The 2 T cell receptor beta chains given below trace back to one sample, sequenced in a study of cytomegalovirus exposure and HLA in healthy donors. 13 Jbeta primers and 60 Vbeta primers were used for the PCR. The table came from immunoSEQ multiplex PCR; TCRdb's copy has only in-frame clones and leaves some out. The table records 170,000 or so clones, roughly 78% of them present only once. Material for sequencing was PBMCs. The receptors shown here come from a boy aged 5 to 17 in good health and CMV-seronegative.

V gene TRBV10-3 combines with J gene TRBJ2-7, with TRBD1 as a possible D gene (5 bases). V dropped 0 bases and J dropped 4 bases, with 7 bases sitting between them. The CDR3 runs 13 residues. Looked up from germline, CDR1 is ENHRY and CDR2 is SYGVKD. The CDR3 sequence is CAISESGVYEQYF. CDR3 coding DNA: TGTGCCATCAGTGAGTCAGGGGTATACGAGCAGTACTTC.

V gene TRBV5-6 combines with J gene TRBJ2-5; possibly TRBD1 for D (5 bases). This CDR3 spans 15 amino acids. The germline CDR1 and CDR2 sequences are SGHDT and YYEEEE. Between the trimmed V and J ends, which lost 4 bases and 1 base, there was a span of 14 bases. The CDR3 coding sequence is TGTGCCAGCAGCCCCTCGTGGGGCACCCAAGAGACCCAGTACTTC. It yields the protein CASSPSWGTQETQYF.